The rows below give T cell receptor beta chains drawn from one sample of a study of blood T cell repertoires in COVID-19. Clones were sequenced by immunoSEQ multiplex PCR, and TCRdb holds only the in-frame ones, with some missing. The data contain some 250,000 clones, about 91% of them seen just once; the ten biggest clones take up approximately 1.2%. Material: PBMCs or T cells enriched from blood (not recorded which). These receptors all come from a human donor in a cohort exposed to, infected with or recovered from COVID-19 (not recorded which). The donor label of this sample is uncertain. Each CDR3 is given with its conserved first and last residue. The order of the fields is CDR3 protein, CDR3 DNA, D gene, clone size, J gene, V gene. D genes are given only for firm matches. Clone size is shown for a subset of rows, as once, few, many or a class of expanded clone.

CDR3: CATSRDYSQPQHF
DNA: TGTGCCACCAGCAGAGATTACTCTCAGCCCCAGCATTTT
D: .
size: .
J: TRBJ1-5
V: TRBV15

CDR3: CAPPSGSSYNEQFF
DNA: TGTGCCCCCCCTAGCGGCAGCTCCTACAATGAGCAGTTCTTC
D: TRBD2
size: .
J: TRBJ2-1
V: TRBV24-1

CDR3: CASSESRGAELEAFF
DNA: TGCGCCAGCAGTGAGTCCCGGGGAGCTGAATTGGAAGCTTTCTTT
D: .
size: .
J: TRBJ1-1
V: TRBV10-1

CDR3: CASSLDGRTYEQYF
DNA: TGCGCCAGCAGCTTGGATGGCAGGACCTACGAGCAGTACTTC
D: .
size: .
J: TRBJ2-7
V: TRBV5-1

CDR3: CASSQDSESTDTQYF
DNA: TGTGCCAGCAGCCAAGACTCGGAGAGCACAGATACGCAGTATTTT
D: .
size: .
J: TRBJ2-3
V: TRBV3-1/TRBV3-2

CDR3: CASSPQGTAGAGEQYF
DNA: TGTGCCAGCTCACCTCAGGGGACTGCGGGAGCCGGTGAGCAGTATTTT
D: .
size: .
J: TRBJ2-3
V: TRBV18

CDR3: CASSQDWLGQDRFEQYF
DNA: TGTGCCAGCAGCCAAGATTGGTTGGGACAGGATCGATTCGAGCAGTACTTC
D: TRBD1
size: .
J: TRBJ2-7
V: TRBV3-1/TRBV3-2

CDR3: CASRRTDTYEQYF
DNA: TGTGCCAGTAGGCGGACAGACACCTACGAGCAGTACTTC
D: .
size: once
J: TRBJ2-7
V: TRBV19

CDR3: CASSLSGGENYGYTF
DNA: TGTGCCAGCAGTTTATCAGGGGGCGAGAACTATGGCTACACCTTC
D: TRBD1
size: .
J: TRBJ1-2
V: TRBV27

CDR3: CATSRGLGYTF
DNA: TGTGCCACCAGCAGGGGACTTGGCTACACCTTC
D: .
size: .
J: TRBJ1-2
V: TRBV15

CDR3: CASRPRDSLLGGYTF
DNA: TGTGCCAGCAGGCCCCGGGATTCCCTACTGGGTGGCTACACCTTC
D: .
size: .
J: TRBJ1-2
V: TRBV5-4

CDR3: CSATDRGLNTIYF
DNA: TGCAGCGCCACGGACAGGGGATTGAACACCATATATTTT
D: TRBD1
size: once
J: TRBJ1-3
V: TRBV29-1

CDR3: CASSFVAGRNYGYTF
DNA: TGTGCCAGCAGCTTCGTTGCAGGGCGAAACTATGGCTACACCTTC
D: .
size: .
J: TRBJ1-2
V: TRBV5-6

CDR3: CASSLGLQETQYF
DNA: TGCGCCAGCAGCCTGGGACTGCAAGAGACCCAGTACTTC
D: .
size: .
J: TRBJ2-5
V: TRBV4-1

CDR3: CASSLVAGKVLSSYEQYF
DNA: TGCGCCAGCAGCTTGGTCGCGGGTAAAGTCCTGAGCTCCTACGAGCAGTACTTC
D: .
size: .
J: TRBJ2-7
V: TRBV5-1

CDR3: CASSFRVLQGNEQFF
DNA: TGTGCCAGCAGCTTTAGGGTCCTCCAGGGGAATGAGCAGTTCTTC
D: .
size: .
J: TRBJ2-1
V: TRBV13

CDR3: CASSLNRAYEQYF
DNA: TGTGCCAGCAGCTTAAACAGAGCCTACGAGCAGTACTTC
D: .
size: .
J: TRBJ2-7
V: TRBV7-2

CDR3: CASSLTGASGNTIYF
DNA: TGTGCCAGTAGCCTAACAGGTGCCTCTGGAAACACCATATATTTT
D: .
size: .
J: TRBJ1-3
V: TRBV19

CDR3: CASIESAGALNSPLHF
DNA: TGTGCCAGTATAGAATCTGCAGGGGCCCTAAATTCACCCCTCCACTTT
D: .
size: .
J: TRBJ1-6
V: TRBV19

CDR3: CASSGGLDRNTGELFF
DNA: TGTGCCAGCAGCGGGGGCCTAGATAGGAACACCGGGGAGCTGTTTTTT
D: .
size: .
J: TRBJ2-2
V: TRBV11-2

CDR3: CASSRGTGEYYEQYF
DNA: TGTGCCAGCAGCCGCGGGACAGGAGAGTACTACGAGCAGTACTTC
D: TRBD1
size: .
J: TRBJ2-7
V: TRBV5-4

CDR3: CASRRVKTYEQYF
DNA: TGTGCCAGCAGGAGAGTGAAAACCTACGAGCAGTACTTC
D: .
size: .
J: TRBJ2-7
V: TRBV6-5

CDR3: CASSLILGEETQYF
DNA: TGTGCCAGCAGCTTAATCCTCGGGGAAGAGACCCAGTACTTC
D: .
size: .
J: TRBJ2-5
V: TRBV11-1

CDR3: CASSAAGTPYEQYF
DNA: TGCGCCAGCAGCGCCGCCGGGACACCCTACGAGCAGTACTTC
D: .
size: .
J: TRBJ2-7
V: TRBV5-1

CDR3: CASSQGPSAGNTIYF
DNA: TGCGCCAGCAGCCAAGGGCCCTCAGCGGGAAACACCATATATTTT
D: .
size: .
J: TRBJ1-3
V: TRBV4-1

CDR3: CATRDRASEAFF
DNA: TGTGCCACGAGGGACAGGGCATCTGAAGCTTTCTTT
D: TRBD1
size: .
J: TRBJ1-1
V: TRBV10-3

CDR3: CASSQAGKINQPQHF
DNA: TGTGCCAGCAGCCAAGCAGGGAAGATCAATCAGCCCCAGCATTTT
D: .
size: .
J: TRBJ1-5
V: TRBV3-1/TRBV3-2

CDR3: CASSGGSGGQVTDTQYF
DNA: TGTGCCAGCAGCGGGGGCTCGGGGGGACAGGTGACGGATACGCAGTATTTT
D: .
size: .
J: TRBJ2-3
V: TRBV9

CDR3: CASSLTGNQETQYF
DNA: TGTGCCAGCAGCTTGACAGGAAACCAAGAGACCCAGTACTTC
D: .
size: .
J: TRBJ2-5
V: TRBV5-5

CDR3: CAWSVRSEQFF
DNA: TGTGCCTGGAGTGTACGGAGTGAGCAGTTCTTC
D: .
size: .
J: TRBJ2-1
V: TRBV30

CDR3: CAWSPGQGDEKLFF
DNA: TGTGCCTGGAGTCCGGGACAGGGGGACGAAAAACTGTTTTTT
D: TRBD1
size: .
J: TRBJ1-4
V: TRBV30

CDR3: CSASRGAGGEKLFF
DNA: TGCAGTGCTAGTCGAGGGGCGGGGGGTGAAAAACTGTTTTTT
D: .
size: .
J: TRBJ1-4
V: TRBV20-1

CDR3: CASGRNRQSNTEAFF
DNA: TGTGCCAGCGGACGAAATCGACAGAGTAACACTGAAGCTTTCTTT
D: .
size: .
J: TRBJ1-1
V: TRBV18

CDR3: CASSDSRGPYEQYF
DNA: TGTGCCAGCAGTGACAGCCGGGGTCCCTACGAGCAGTACTTC
D: .
size: once
J: TRBJ2-7
V: TRBV6-4

CDR3: CASSGGQGRGNTIYF
DNA: TGTGCCAGCAGTGGAGGACAGGGGAGGGGAAACACCATATATTTT
D: TRBD1
size: few
J: TRBJ1-3
V: TRBV2

CDR3: CASSDLLDSYEQYF
DNA: TGTGCCAGCAGTGACTTATTGGACAGCTACGAGCAGTACTTC
D: .
size: .
J: TRBJ2-7
V: TRBV25-1

CDR3: CASSQDTRLEATGELFF
DNA: TGTGCCAGCAGCCAAGACACGAGACTAGAGGCCACCGGGGAGCTGTTTTTT
D: .
size: .
J: TRBJ2-2
V: TRBV3-1/TRBV3-2

CDR3: CASSLRRDSNTEAFF
DNA: TGTGCCAGCAGCTTAAGACGGGACTCGAACACTGAAGCTTTCTTT
D: .
size: .
J: TRBJ1-1
V: TRBV11-2

CDR3: CASSPGLSNDPYF
DNA: TGTGCCAGCAGCCCCGGACTTTCTAACGATCCGTATTTT
D: .
size: .
J: TRBJ2-3
V: TRBV11-1

CDR3: CASSQVPGTAYEQYF
DNA: TGCGCCAGCAGCCAGGTACCCGGGACAGCCTACGAGCAGTACTTC
D: TRBD1
size: .
J: TRBJ2-7
V: TRBV4-3

CDR3: CASSPGTGRVDEQFF
DNA: TGCGCCAGCAGCCCCGGGACAGGGCGAGTAGATGAGCAGTTCTTC
D: TRBD1
size: .
J: TRBJ2-1
V: TRBV4-3

CDR3: CASSRLAGEFEQFF
DNA: TGTGCCAGCAGTCGACTAGCGGGGGAATTTGAGCAGTTCTTC
D: TRBD2
size: .
J: TRBJ2-1
V: TRBV7-3

CDR3: CATSTSGHTEAFF
DNA: TGTGCCACCAGCACCTCGGGACATACTGAAGCTTTCTTT
D: .
size: .
J: TRBJ1-1
V: TRBV15

CDR3: CASSMGTGANYGYTF
DNA: TGTGCCAGTAGTATGGGAACAGGGGCCAACTATGGCTACACCTTC
D: TRBD1
size: .
J: TRBJ1-2
V: TRBV19

CDR3: CASSAAENIQYF
DNA: TGTGCCAGCAGCGCCGCGGAGAACATTCAGTACTTC
D: .
size: .
J: TRBJ2-4
V: TRBV9

CDR3: CATSRVEGTEAFF
DNA: TGTGCCACCAGCAGAGTAGAGGGCACTGAAGCTTTCTTT
D: .
size: once
J: TRBJ1-1
V: TRBV15

CDR3: CASSETWGGGGRNQPQHF
DNA: TGTGCCAGCAGTGAAACTTGGGGAGGGGGGGGTCGCAATCAGCCCCAGCATTTT
D: .
size: .
J: TRBJ1-5
V: TRBV2

CDR3: CASTAGGHQPQHF
DNA: TGTGCCAGCACCGCAGGGGGCCATCAGCCCCAGCATTTT
D: TRBD1
size: .
J: TRBJ1-5
V: TRBV6-6

CDR3: CASSLALGEAFF
DNA: TGTGCCAGCAGCTTAGCGCTCGGGGAAGCTTTCTTT
D: .
size: .
J: TRBJ1-1
V: TRBV11-1

CDR3: CASSPRLAATQYF
DNA: TGTGCCAGCAGCCCTCGACTAGCGGCGACCCAGTACTTC
D: TRBD2
size: .
J: TRBJ2-5
V: TRBV7-2